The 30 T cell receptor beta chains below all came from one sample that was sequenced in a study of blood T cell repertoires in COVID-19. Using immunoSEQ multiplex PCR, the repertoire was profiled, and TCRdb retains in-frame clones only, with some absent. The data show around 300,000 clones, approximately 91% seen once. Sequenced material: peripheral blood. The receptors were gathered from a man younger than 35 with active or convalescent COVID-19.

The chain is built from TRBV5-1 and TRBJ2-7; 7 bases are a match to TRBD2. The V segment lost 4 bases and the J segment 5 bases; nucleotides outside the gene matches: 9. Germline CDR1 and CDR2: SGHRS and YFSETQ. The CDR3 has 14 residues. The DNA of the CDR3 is TGCGCCAGCAGCCGGGACGGTGGGGGGGACGAGCAGTACTTC. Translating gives CASSRDGGGDEQYF.

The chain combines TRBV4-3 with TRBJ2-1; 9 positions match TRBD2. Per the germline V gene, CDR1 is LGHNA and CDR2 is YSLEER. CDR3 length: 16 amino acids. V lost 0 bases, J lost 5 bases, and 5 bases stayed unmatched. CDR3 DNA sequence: TGCGCCAGCAGCCAAGATCTGGCGGGGGGGGACAATGAGCAGTTCTTC. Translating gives CASSQDLAGGDNEQFF.

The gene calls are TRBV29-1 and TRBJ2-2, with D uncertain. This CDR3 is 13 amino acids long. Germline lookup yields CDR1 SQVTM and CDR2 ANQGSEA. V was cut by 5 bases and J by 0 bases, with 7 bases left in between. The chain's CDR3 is CSVRDTNTGELFF. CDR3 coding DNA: TGCAGCGTTCGAGATACGAACACCGGGGAGCTGTTTTTT.

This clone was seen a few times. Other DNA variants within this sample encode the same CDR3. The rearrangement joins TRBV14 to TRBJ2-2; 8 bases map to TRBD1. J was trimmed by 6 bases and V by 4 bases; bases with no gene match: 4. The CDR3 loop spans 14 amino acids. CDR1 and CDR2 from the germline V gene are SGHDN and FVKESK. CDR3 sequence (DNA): TGTGCCAGCAGCCCCCAGGGGGCAGCCGGGGAGCTGTTTTTT. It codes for CASSPQGAAGELFF.

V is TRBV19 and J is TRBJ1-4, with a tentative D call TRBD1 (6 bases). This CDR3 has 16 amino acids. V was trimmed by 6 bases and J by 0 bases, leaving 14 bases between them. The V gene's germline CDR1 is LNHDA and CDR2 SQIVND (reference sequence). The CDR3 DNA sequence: TGTGCCAGTAGCCTAGGACAGTTTGCAACTAATGAAAAACTGTTTTTT. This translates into CASSLGQFATNEKLFF.

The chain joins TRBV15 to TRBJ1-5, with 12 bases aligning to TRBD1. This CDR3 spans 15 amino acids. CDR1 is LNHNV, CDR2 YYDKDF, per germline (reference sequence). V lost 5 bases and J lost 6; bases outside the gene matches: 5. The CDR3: CATSGDRGRVQPQHF. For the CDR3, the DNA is TGTGCCACCAGCGGGGACAGGGGGCGGGTTCAGCCCCAGCATTTT.

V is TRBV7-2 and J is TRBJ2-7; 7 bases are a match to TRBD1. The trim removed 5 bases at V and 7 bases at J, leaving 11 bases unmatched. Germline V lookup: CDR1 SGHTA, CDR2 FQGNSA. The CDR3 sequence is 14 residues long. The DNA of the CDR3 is TGTGCCAGCAGCACTCGGACAGGAATGCGGGAGCAGTACTTC. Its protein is CASSTRTGMREQYF. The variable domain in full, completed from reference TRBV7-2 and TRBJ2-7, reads GAGVSQSPSNKVTEKGKDVELRCDPISGHTALYWYRQSLGQGLEFLIYFQGNSAPDKSGLPSDRFSAERTGGSVSTLTIQRTQQEDSAVYLCASSTRTGMREQYFGPGTRLTVT.

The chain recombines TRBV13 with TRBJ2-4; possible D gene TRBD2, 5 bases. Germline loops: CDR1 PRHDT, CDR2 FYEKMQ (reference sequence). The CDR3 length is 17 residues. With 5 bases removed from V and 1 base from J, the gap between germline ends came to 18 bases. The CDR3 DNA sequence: TGTGCCAGCAGCAGCGGACGGTTCCTATCCGCCAAAAACATTCAGTACTTC. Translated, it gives CASSSGRFLSAKNIQYF.

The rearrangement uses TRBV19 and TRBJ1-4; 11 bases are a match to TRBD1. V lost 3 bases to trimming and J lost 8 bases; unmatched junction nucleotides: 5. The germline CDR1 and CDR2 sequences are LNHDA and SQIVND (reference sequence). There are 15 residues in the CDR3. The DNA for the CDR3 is TGTGCCAGTAGTATTACTGGGACAGGGGGGGAAAAACTGTTTTTT. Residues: CASSITGTGGEKLFF.

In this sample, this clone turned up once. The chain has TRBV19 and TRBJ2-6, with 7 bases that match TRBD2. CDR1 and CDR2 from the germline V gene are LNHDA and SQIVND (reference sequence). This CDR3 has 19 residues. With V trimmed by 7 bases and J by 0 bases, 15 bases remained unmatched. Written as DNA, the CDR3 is TGTGCCAGTAACTTCCCGGGGGAGGGTTCCAGCTCTGGGGCCAACGTCCTGACTTTC. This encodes CASNFPGEGSSSGANVLTF.

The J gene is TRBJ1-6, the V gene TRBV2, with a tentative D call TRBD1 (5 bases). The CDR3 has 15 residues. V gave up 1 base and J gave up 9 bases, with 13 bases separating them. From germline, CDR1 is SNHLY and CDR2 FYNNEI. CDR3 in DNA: TGTGCCAGCAGTGAAGGAGGCAGGGTGGCTTCACCCCTCCACTTT. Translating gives CASSEGGRVASPLHF.

The CDR3 DNA follows: TGTGCCAGCAGCAAAACCCCGGGACAGGGGTACTACGAGCAGTACTTC. This encodes CASSKTPGQGYYEQYF. The chain employs TRBV7-2 and TRBJ2-7; 10 nucleotides match TRBD1. Germline lookup yields CDR1 SGHTA and CDR2 FQGNSA. The CDR3 consists of 16 residues. Losses at the gene ends were 5 bases for V and 3 bases for J; bases not matched to a gene: 10.

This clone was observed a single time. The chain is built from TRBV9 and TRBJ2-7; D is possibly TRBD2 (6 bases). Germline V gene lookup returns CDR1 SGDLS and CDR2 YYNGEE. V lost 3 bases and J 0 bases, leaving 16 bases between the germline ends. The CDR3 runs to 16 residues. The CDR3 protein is CASSADPGLSSYEQYF. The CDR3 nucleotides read TGTGCCAGCAGCGCCGACCCGGGACTGAGCTCCTACGAGCAGTACTTC.

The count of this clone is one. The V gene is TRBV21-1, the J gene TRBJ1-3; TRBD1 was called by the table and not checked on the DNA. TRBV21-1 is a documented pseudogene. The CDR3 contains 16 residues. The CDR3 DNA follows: TGTGCCAGCAGCAAATCCGGGACAGGGTCTGGAAACACCATATATTTT. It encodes CASSKSGTGSGNTIYF.

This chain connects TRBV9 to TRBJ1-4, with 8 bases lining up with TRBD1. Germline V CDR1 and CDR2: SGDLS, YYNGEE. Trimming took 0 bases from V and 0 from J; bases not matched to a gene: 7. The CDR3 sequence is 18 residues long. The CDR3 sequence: CASSVDGQGLATNEKLFF. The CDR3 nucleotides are TGTGCCAGCAGCGTAGATGGACAGGGTCTTGCAACTAATGAAAAACTGTTTTTT.

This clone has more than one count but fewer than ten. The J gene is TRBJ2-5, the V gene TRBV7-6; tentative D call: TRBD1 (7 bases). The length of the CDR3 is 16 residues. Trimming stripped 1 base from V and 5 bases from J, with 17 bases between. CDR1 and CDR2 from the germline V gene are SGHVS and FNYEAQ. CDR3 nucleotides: TGTGCCAGCAGCTTAGAGGTCTGGCAGGGGGGTGAGACCCAGTACTTC. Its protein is CASSLEVWQGGETQYF.

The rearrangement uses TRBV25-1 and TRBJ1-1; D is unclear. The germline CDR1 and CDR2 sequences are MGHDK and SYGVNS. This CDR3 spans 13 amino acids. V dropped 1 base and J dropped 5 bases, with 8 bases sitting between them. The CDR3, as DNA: TGTGCCAGCAGTGAATTGGGAGCAACTGAAGCTTTCTTT. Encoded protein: CASSELGATEAFF.

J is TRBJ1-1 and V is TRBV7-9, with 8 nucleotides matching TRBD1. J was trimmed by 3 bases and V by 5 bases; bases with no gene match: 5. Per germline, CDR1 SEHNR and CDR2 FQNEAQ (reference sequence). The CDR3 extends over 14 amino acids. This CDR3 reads CASSQDRAYTEAFF. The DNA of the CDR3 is TGTGCCAGCAGCCAGGACAGGGCCTACACTGAAGCTTTCTTT.

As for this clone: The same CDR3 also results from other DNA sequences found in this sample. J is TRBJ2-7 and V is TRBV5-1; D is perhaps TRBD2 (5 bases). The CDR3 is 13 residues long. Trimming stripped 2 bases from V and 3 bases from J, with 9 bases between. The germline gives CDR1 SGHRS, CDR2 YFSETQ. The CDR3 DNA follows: TGCGCCAGCAGCTTAGGAGGCGGCTACGAGCAGTACTTC. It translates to CASSLGGGYEQYF.

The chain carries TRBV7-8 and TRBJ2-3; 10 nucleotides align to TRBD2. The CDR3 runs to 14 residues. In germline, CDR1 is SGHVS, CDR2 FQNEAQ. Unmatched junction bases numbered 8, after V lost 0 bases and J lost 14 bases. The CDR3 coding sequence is TGTGCCAGCAGCTTAGCGAGTCTAGCGGGGGTCTTGTATTTT. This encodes CASSLASLAGVLYF.

CDR3 protein: CASTQGLGPQHF. The CDR3, as DNA: TGTGCCAGTACACAGGGGCTGGGGCCCCAGCATTTT. The V and J genes are TRBV19 and TRBJ1-5; TRBD1 matches 7 bases. Germline trimming cut 7 bases from V and 9 bases from J; bases unmatched to any gene: 6. The CDR3 extends over 12 amino acids. Germline V gene data show CDR1 as LNHDA and CDR2 as SQIVND (reference sequence).

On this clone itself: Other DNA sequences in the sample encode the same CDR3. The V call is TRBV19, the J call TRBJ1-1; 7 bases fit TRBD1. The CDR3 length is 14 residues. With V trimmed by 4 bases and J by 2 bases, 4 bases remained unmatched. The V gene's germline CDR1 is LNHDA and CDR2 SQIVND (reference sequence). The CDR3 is CASSTRQGNTEAFF. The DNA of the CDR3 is TGTGCCAGTAGTACGAGACAGGGAAACACTGAAGCTTTCTTT.

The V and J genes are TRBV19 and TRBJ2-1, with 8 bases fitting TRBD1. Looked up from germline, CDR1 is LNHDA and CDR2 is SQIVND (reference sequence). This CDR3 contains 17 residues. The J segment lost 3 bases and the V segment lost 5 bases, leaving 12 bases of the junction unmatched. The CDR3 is CASSAFQGAVVYNEQFF. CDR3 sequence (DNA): TGTGCCAGTAGTGCCTTTCAGGGGGCAGTCGTCTACAATGAGCAGTTCTTC.

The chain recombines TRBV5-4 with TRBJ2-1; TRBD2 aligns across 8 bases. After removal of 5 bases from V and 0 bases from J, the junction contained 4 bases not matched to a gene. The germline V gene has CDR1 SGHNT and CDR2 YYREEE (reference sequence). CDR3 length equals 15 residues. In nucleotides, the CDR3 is TGTGCCAGCAGACTGACTAGCGACTCCTACAATGAGCAGTTCTTC. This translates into CASRLTSDSYNEQFF.

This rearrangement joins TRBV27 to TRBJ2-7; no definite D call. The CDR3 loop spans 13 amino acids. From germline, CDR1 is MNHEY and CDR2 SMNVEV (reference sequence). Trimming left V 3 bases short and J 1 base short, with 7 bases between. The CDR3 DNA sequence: TGTGCCAGCAGTTTTGCAGGTTCCTACGAGCAGTACTTC. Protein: CASSFAGSYEQYF.

The CDR3 is CASSYGHEGGGYGYTF. For the CDR3, the DNA is TGTGCCAGCAGTTACGGACACGAGGGAGGCGGCTATGGCTACACCTTC. J is TRBJ1-2 and V is TRBV11-2, with D tentatively TRBD1 (5 bases). Germline assignment: CDR1 SGHAT and CDR2 FQNNGV. The CDR3 spans 16 residues. V was clipped by 6 bases and J by 4 bases, with 21 bases between them.

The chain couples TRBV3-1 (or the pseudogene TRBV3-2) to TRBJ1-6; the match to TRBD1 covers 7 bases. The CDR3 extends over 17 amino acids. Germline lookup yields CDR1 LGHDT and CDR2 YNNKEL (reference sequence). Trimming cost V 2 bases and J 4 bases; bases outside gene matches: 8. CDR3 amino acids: CASSQLTGETYNSPLHF. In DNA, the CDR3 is TGTGCCAGCAGCCAACTAACAGGGGAAACGTATAATTCACCCCTCCACTTT.

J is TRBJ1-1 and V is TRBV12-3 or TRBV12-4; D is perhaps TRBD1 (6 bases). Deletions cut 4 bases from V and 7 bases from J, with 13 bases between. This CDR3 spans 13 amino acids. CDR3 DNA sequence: TGTGCCAGCAGTTACGACAGGTTCTTTGAAGCTTTCTTT. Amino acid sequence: CASSYDRFFEAFF.

For the CDR3, the DNA is TGCGCCAGCAGCTTAGGGGAATCCCCTTACAATGAGCAGTTCTTC. This codes for CASSLGESPYNEQFF. The V gene is TRBV5-1, the J gene TRBJ2-1; perhaps TRBD1 as D (5 bases). Per germline, CDR1 SGHRS and CDR2 YFSETQ. The CDR3 covers 15 residues. The germline V and J ends were trimmed by 2 bases and 4 bases, with 13 bases remaining between them.

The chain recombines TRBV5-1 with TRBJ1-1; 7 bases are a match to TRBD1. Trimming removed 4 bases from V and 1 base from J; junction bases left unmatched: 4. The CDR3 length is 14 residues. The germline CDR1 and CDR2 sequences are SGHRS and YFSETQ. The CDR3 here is CASSGGTENTEAFF. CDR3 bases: TGCGCCAGCAGCGGAGGGACAGAGAACACTGAAGCTTTCTTT.